What follows are 29 T cell receptor beta chains derived from one specimen sequenced in a study of blood T cells in healthy people across ages. Primers used in a second PCR of about 6 to 11 cycles were a sample-barcoded 5' primer and a J-beta primer mix. One entry per CDR3 protein, called by TCRdb with MiXCR from the 5' RACE reads. The sample yields 800,000 to 950,000 distinct CDR3 sequences, under 35% seen once. These data were also filed under a second study, of T cells of mothers and their children.

The sequencing sample was made of blood. The receptors originated from a woman aged 40 to 50 in good health.

This clonotype was seen many times. The J gene is TRBJ2-5, the V gene TRBV7-3; 7 nucleotides line up with TRBD1. The trim removed 5 bases at V and 5 bases at J, leaving 8 bases unmatched. The CDR3 runs 14 residues. Germline V CDR1 and CDR2: SGHTA, FQGTGA. The CDR3 loop reads CASSPQGDSETQYF. CDR3 in DNA: TGTGCCAGCAGCCCGCAAGGGGACAGCGAGACCCAGTACTTC. Supplemented by reference TRBV7-3 and TRBJ2-5, the full variable domain reads GAGVSQTPSNKVTEKGKYVELRCDPISGHTALYWYRQSLGQGPEFLIYFQGTGAADDSGLPNDRFFAVRPEGSVSTLKIQRTERGDSAVYLCASSPQGDSETQYFGPGTRLLVL.

J is TRBJ2-7 and V is TRBV7-9, with 7 bases aligning to TRBD2. The length of the CDR3 is 15 residues. In germline, CDR1 is SEHNR, CDR2 FQNEAQ (reference sequence). V lost 6 bases to trimming and J lost 5 bases; unmatched junction nucleotides: 13. Here the CDR3 reads CASSPGWEGGDEQYF. The CDR3 bases are TGTGCCAGCAGTCCGGGGTGGGAGGGTGGCGACGAGCAGTACTTC. The entire variable domain, with the rest obtained from reference TRBV7-9 and TRBJ2-7, is as follows: DTGVSQNPRHKITKRGQNVTFRCDPISEHNRLYWYRQTLGQGPEFLTYFQNEAQLEKSRLLSDRFSAERPKGSFSTLEIQRTEQGDSAMYLCASSPGWEGGDEQYFGPGTRLTVT.

This chain links TRBV19 with TRBJ1-2; a weak D match, TRBD1 (5 bases). Germline CDR1 is LNHDA and CDR2 is SQIVND (reference sequence). The CDR3 covers 13 residues. The V gene lost 5 bases and the J gene lost 7 bases, with 14 bases spanning the gap. CDR3 region: CASSPGTATGYTF. CDR3 DNA: TGTGCCAGTAGTCCGGGGACGGCTACTGGCTACACCTTC.

This clonotype appeared a few times. The chain carries TRBV7-2 and TRBJ2-5; D possibly corresponds to TRBD1 (6 bases). Gene TRBJ2-7 matches the end of the DNA better, so the J call may be wrong. Germline V gene lookup returns CDR1 SGHTA and CDR2 FQGNSA. The CDR3 has 13 amino acids. CDR3 DNA: TGTGCCAGCAGCCGGCTCAGGGGAGACGAGCAGTACTTC. It translates to CASSRLRGDEQYF.

This chain uses TRBV6-6 with TRBJ1-5; 7 bases are shared with TRBD1. The CDR3 loop spans 13 amino acids. V dropped 10 bases and J dropped 6; count of bases not matched to a gene: 9. Germline V CDR1 and CDR2: MNHNY, SVGAGI (reference sequence). CDR3 loop: CATAGGLVQPQHF. In DNA, the CDR3 is TGTGCCACCGCAGGGGGGTTGGTTCAGCCCCAGCATTTT.

There are a few counts of this clonotype. This may be a read error: a much more frequent sequence differs by one nucleotide. V gene TRBV28 combines with J gene TRBJ2-4, with 8 nucleotides matching TRBD1. Germline V gene sequence: CDR1 MDHEN, CDR2 SYDVKM. This CDR3 comprises 17 residues. The CDR3 sequence: CAGSSMDRAIAKNIQYF. The CDR3 DNA is TGTGCCGGCAGTTCCATGGACAGGGCGATCGCCAAAAACATTCAGTACTTC.

This clonotype was detected only a few times. This sequence joins TRBV18 and TRBJ2-1; 11 bases match TRBD1. Per the germline V gene, CDR1 is KGHSH and CDR2 is LQKENI. The CDR3 is 16 amino acids. J was trimmed by 4 bases and V by 4 bases; bases with no gene match: 6. CDR3 amino acids: CASSRRGTGGYNEQFF. DNA for the CDR3: TGTGCCAGCTCACGCCGAGGGACAGGGGGGTACAATGAGCAGTTCTTC.

This clonotype is a singleton in its sample. The chain employs TRBV7-2 and TRBJ2-5, with D possibly matching TRBD1 (5 bases). V was trimmed by 4 bases and J by 5 bases, leaving 14 bases between them. The germline gives CDR1 SGHTA, CDR2 FQGNSA. The CDR3 extends over 14 amino acids. The CDR3 loop is CASSSLPGWETQYF. For the CDR3, the DNA is TGTGCCAGCAGCTCCCTCCCAGGGTGGGAGACCCAGTACTTC.

Written as DNA, the CDR3 is TGTGCCAGCAGGCCACAGGGATTTGATTCACCCCTCCACTTT. Translation: CASRPQGFDSPLHF. The J gene is TRBJ1-6, the V gene TRBV28, with D perhaps TRBD1 (6 bases). Germline CDR1 reads MDHEN; CDR2 reads SYDVKM. The CDR3 runs to 14 residues. Between the trimmed V and J ends, which lost 6 bases and 8 bases, there was a span of 14 bases.

This clonotype was counted a few times. The gene calls are TRBV7-8 and TRBJ1-4; D may be TRBD1 (5 bases). This CDR3 spans 16 amino acids. The V end lost 5 bases, the J end lost 6 bases, and 19 bases lay between the germline ends. Germline V gives CDR1 SGHVS, CDR2 FQNEAQ. In nucleotides, the CDR3 is TGTGCCAGCAGCCCCAGGAGGGGTTTAGGAGATGAAAAACTGTTTTTT. Translation gives CASSPRRGLGDEKLFF.

This clonotype was detected a few times. This sequence joins TRBV27 and TRBJ2-2; D possibly corresponds to TRBD1 (5 bases). V lost 5 bases and J lost 1, with 11 bases in between. The CDR3 runs to 15 residues. CDR1 and CDR2 from the germline V gene are MNHEY and SMNVEV (reference sequence). CDR3 nucleotide sequence: TGTGCCAGCAGTACACCAGGGTTGAACACCGGGGAGCTGTTTTTT. Its translation is CASSTPGLNTGELFF.

This clonotype was found a few times. The chain joins TRBV28 to TRBJ2-7; a possible D gene is TRBD1 (5 bases). This CDR3 comprises 14 residues. V gave up 5 bases and J gave up 3 bases, with 14 bases separating them. Germline-derived CDR1 and CDR2 are MDHEN and SYDVKM. In DNA form, the CDR3 reads TGTGCCAGCAGTCATGAGCCCAGGGACTACGAGCAGTACTTC. This translates into CASSHEPRDYEQYF.

In this sample, this clonotype turned up a few times. The J gene is TRBJ2-5, the V gene TRBV4-3; a possible D gene is TRBD2 (5 bases). The CDR3 covers 13 residues. The germline CDR1 and CDR2 sequences are LGHNA and YSLEER. The germline V and J ends were trimmed by 0 bases and 11 bases, with 13 bases remaining between them. CDR3 nucleotide sequence: TGCGCCAGCAGCCAAGAGAAATATGGGGAGCAGTACTTC. It translates to CASSQEKYGEQYF.

This clonotype has more than one count but fewer than ten. The chain carries TRBV5-5 and TRBJ1-4, with TRBD1 matching 7 bases. Looked up from germline, CDR1 is SGHKS and CDR2 is YYEKEE (reference sequence). V shed 0 bases, J shed 7 bases, and the junction held 9 bases outside the gene matches. The CDR3 is 16 residues long. CDR3: CASSLGTGVVGEKLFF. The CDR3 DNA reads as TGTGCCAGCAGCTTGGGAACAGGGGTAGTAGGTGAAAAACTGTTTTTT.

This clonotype turned up a few times. The V gene is TRBV27, the J gene TRBJ1-2, with D uncertain. V lost 5 bases, J lost 8 bases, and 21 bases lay in between. The V gene's germline CDR1 is MNHEY and CDR2 SMNVEV (reference sequence). The CDR3 spans 15 residues. CDR3 DNA: TGTGCCAGCAGTCCCCTCGTCCCCGGGTTGGACGGCTACACCTTC. Amino acids: CASSPLVPGLDGYTF.

This clonotype has a count of ten or more. The chain joins TRBV12-3 or TRBV12-4 to TRBJ2-5; D might be TRBD1 (6 bases). Trimming pared 3 bases from V and 5 bases from J, leaving 10 bases between. The CDR3 covers 13 residues. For the CDR3, the DNA is TGTGCCAGCAGTTTCACAGACAGGGAGACCCAGTACTTC. It codes for CASSFTDRETQYF.

This clonotype turned up a few times. This chain uses TRBV6-1 with TRBJ1-1, with D unclear. CDR3 length: 15 amino acids. In germline, CDR1 is MNHNS, CDR2 SASEGT. The V gene lost 2 bases and the J gene lost 1 base, with 11 bases spanning the gap. The CDR3 coding sequence is TGTGCCAGCAGTGAAAGGGTTTTTGGGAACACTGAAGCTTTCTTT. This codes for CASSERVFGNTEAFF.

This clonotype appeared many times. In DNA form, the CDR3 reads TGCAGTGCTAGAGAGGTAGCGGGTAGCTCCTACAATGAGCAGTTCTTC. Amino acids: CSAREVAGSSYNEQFF. The chain combines TRBV20-1 with TRBJ2-1; TRBD2 aligns across 7 bases. With 0 bases clipped from V and 0 bases from J, the junction kept 5 bases outside the gene matches. The CDR3 totals 16 residues. CDR1 DFQATT and CDR2 SNEGSKA come from the germline V gene (reference sequence).

This chain connects TRBV7-2 to TRBJ1-1; 7 positions agree with TRBD1. The germline CDR1 and CDR2 sequences are SGHTA and FQGNSA. V trimming: 2 bases; J trimming: 4 bases; junction bases outside the gene matches: 19. The CDR3 has 19 amino acids. The CDR3 DNA follows: TGTGCCAGCAGCTTACCCGGACAGGTCGCAAGGGGTGAAGTCACTGAAGCTTTCTTT. This sequence encodes CASSLPGQVARGEVTEAFF.

This clonotype was picked up one time. This chain links TRBV7-2 with TRBJ1-2; D call uncertain. Germline-derived CDR1 and CDR2 are SGHTA and FQGNSA. The germline V and J ends were trimmed by 5 bases and 6 bases, with 28 bases remaining between them. The CDR3 is 18 amino acids. This CDR3 is CASSQISMRGRAHHGYTF. CDR3 DNA: TGTGCCAGCAGCCAGATATCCATGCGGGGTCGCGCACACCATGGCTACACCTTC.

This clonotype has ten or more counts. The rearrangement links TRBV28 to TRBJ2-7, with D hard to call. V was shortened by 5 bases and J by 0 bases, with 14 bases between the two germline ends. Germline values: CDR1 MDHEN, CDR2 SYDVKM. This CDR3 spans 15 amino acids. This CDR3 is CASSPGQVSSYEQYF. The CDR3 nucleotides are TGTGCCAGCAGTCCGGGTCAGGTGAGCTCCTACGAGCAGTACTTC.

This chain connects TRBV7-9 to TRBJ2-2; 8 nucleotides match TRBD2. CDR1 is SEHNR and CDR2 is FQNEAQ in the germline V gene (reference sequence). Trimming took 5 bases from V and 4 from J; bases not matched to a gene: 9. The CDR3 runs 16 residues. In nucleotides, the CDR3 is TGTGCCAGCAGCCCTAGGAGCGGGGGCCGCACCGGGGAGCTGTTTTTT. Protein sequence: CASSPRSGGRTGELFF.

The rearrangement links TRBV4-1 to TRBJ1-5, with a tentative D call TRBD1 (6 bases). The CDR3 extends over 15 amino acids. The V gene's germline CDR1 is MGHRA and CDR2 YSYEKL. The ends were cut back, 3 bases at V and 0 bases at J, with 9 bases in the middle. CDR3 sequence: CASSHYRDSNQPQHF. The CDR3 bases are TGCGCCAGCAGCCACTACAGGGATAGCAATCAGCCCCAGCATTTT.

This chain connects TRBV7-8 to TRBJ2-7; D is perhaps TRBD1 (7 bases). CDR3 length: 17 residues. The V and J ends lost 5 bases and 3 bases respectively, with 23 bases between them. Germline assignment: CDR1 SGHVS and CDR2 FQNEAQ. This chain's CDR3 is CASSPQGGASAFYEQYF. DNA for the CDR3: TGTGCCAGCAGCCCCCAGGGGGGCGCCTCGGCCTTCTACGAGCAGTACTTC.

This clonotype came up a few times. J is TRBJ2-7 and V is TRBV11-2; D is unresolved. Trimming took 4 bases from V and 2 from J, leaving 15 bases between them. In germline, CDR1 is SGHAT, CDR2 FQNNGV. This CDR3 region has 15 residues. The CDR3 bases are TGTGCCAGCAGCTCAAACCGGGCCCCCCCCTACGAGCAGTACTTC. Translated: CASSSNRAPPYEQYF.

V gene TRBV25-1 combines with J gene TRBJ2-7; 9 bases agree with TRBD1. Germline V gene sequence: CDR1 MGHDK, CDR2 SYGVNS. J gave up 2 bases and V 3 bases, and 8 bases lay outside the gene matches. The CDR3 is made up of 16 amino acids. CDR3 amino acids: CASSDISGQGTYEQYF. CDR3 in DNA: TGTGCCAGCAGTGATATTTCGGGACAGGGAACCTACGAGCAGTACTTC.

Comment on this clonotype: This may be a read error, as it is one base from a much larger clone. The genes are TRBV4-3 and TRBJ2-7; no clear D gene. Trimming left V 1 base short and J 5 bases short, with 9 bases between. This CDR3 has 13 residues. Germline V gene data show CDR1 as LGHNA and CDR2 as YSLEER. CDR3 sequence reads: CASSQGTAHEQYF. The CDR3 DNA reads TGCGCCAGCAGCCAAGGAACAGCCCACGAGCAGTACTTC.

The gene calls are TRBV28 and TRBJ2-1; the match to TRBD1 covers 8 bases. The DNA end favors TRBJ2-7, so the J call may be wrong. Per the germline V gene, CDR1 is MDHEN and CDR2 is SYDVKM. The CDR3 extends over 14 amino acids. This CDR3 reads CASSPGQGGREQYF. The CDR3 nucleotides read TGTGCCAGCAGTCCAGGACAGGGCGGACGCGAGCAGTACTTC.

The chain recombines TRBV11-2 with TRBJ2-1, with 8 bases lining up with TRBD2. This CDR3 is built from 15 residues. Germline V lookup: CDR1 SGHAT, CDR2 FQNNGV. V lost 4 bases and J lost 8; bases outside the gene matches: 10. CDR3 region: CASSYRGGLVDEQFF. Written as DNA, the CDR3 is TGTGCCAGCAGCTATCGGGGGGGCCTTGTTGATGAGCAGTTCTTC. The full variable domain, rest sourced from reference TRBV11-2 and TRBJ2-1, is EAGVAQSPRYKIIEKRQSVAFWCNPISGHATLYWYQQILGQGPKLLIQFQNNGVVDDSQLPKDRFSAERLKGVDSTLKIQPAKLEDSAVYLCASSYRGGLVDEQFFGPGTRLTVL.